Sequencing of this TCR beta chain was carried out in a study of glioma-infiltrating T cells. Study outcomes and limitations: Tissue and blood shared very few CDR3 sequences. Non-neoplastic patients had below-expected tissue-blood divergence, while all gliomas exceeded expectation.

This clonotype was picked up many times. Its specificity is unknown. Germline values: CDR1 SGHTA, CDR2 FQGNSA. The CDR3 consists of 14 residues. After removal of 5 bases from V and 2 bases from J, the junction contained 4 bases not matched to a gene. TCR alpha and beta CDR3 regions were amplified from RNA using iRepertoire nested multiplex PCR. One-step reverse transcription and amplification started from about 100-400 ng of tissue mRNA or PBMC total RNA. Via MiXCR, TCRdb re-called the multiplex PCR reads, giving one row per CDR3 protein. Of about 110,000 distinct CDR3 sequences listed, under 30% are singletons.

Specimen: glioma tissue, nonneoplastic brain tissue, or PBMCs (not recorded which). This chain links TRBV7-2 with TRBJ2-5; 8 bases agree with TRBD1. This TCR was recovered from a human donor with low-grade glioma or glioblastoma, undergoing nonglioma brain surgery, or in good health (not recorded which). The CDR3 sequence is CASSQGTGQETQYF. The CDR3 DNA follows: TGTGCCAGCAGCCAGGGGACAGGACAAGAGACCCAGTACTTC.